The 25 T cell receptor beta chains below all came from one sample that was sequenced in a study of T-cell reconstitution after alpha-beta-depleted transplantation in children. Molecular barcoding with unique molecular identifiers was used for the TCRbeta library. TCRdb reprocessed the PCR reads with MiXCR, giving one entry per CDR3 protein. The data contain about 640,000 distinct CDR3 sequences, around 17% of them singletons. The sequences come from PBMCs from the stem cell graft donor, collected from the stem cell graft. The origin of the receptors is a human donor who donated a stem cell graft to a child with acute myeloid leukemia.

This clonotype was counted at least ten times. The gene calls are TRBV24-1 and TRBJ1-5; 8 bases align to TRBD1. CDR1 and CDR2 from the germline V gene are KGHDR and SFDVKD. Unmatched junction bases numbered 3, after V lost 7 bases and J lost 5 bases. This CDR3 is 13 amino acids long. CDR3 DNA: TGTGCCACCAGCGACAGGGGTGATCAGCCCCAGCATTTT. Encoded protein: CATSDRGDQPQHF.

The V and J genes are TRBV7-3 and TRBJ2-1; 10 positions agree with TRBD1. After removal of 4 bases from V and 4 bases from J, the junction contained 7 bases not matched to a gene. CDR1 is SGHTA and CDR2 is FQGTGA in the germline V gene. CDR3 size: 16 residues. The CDR3 loop reads CASSCSRDRGYNEQFF. CDR3 nucleotide sequence: TGTGCCAGCAGCTGTAGCCGGGACAGGGGATACAATGAGCAGTTCTTC.

This clonotype occurred many times. The chain recombines TRBV4-3 with TRBJ2-1; TRBD2 aligns across 12 bases. Unmatched junction bases numbered 2, after V lost 2 bases and J lost 6 bases. The CDR3 is made up of 15 amino acids. Germline CDR1 and CDR2: LGHNA and YSLEER. The DNA for the CDR3 is TGCGCCAGCAGCCAACTAGCGGGGGGGTCCAATGAGCAGTTCTTC. This translates into CASSQLAGGSNEQFF.

The genes are TRBV12-3 or TRBV12-4 and TRBJ2-1; 10 bases are shared with TRBD2. The CDR3 extends over 18 amino acids. With 3 bases clipped from V and 6 bases from J, the junction kept 14 bases outside the gene matches. This CDR3 reads CASSFTLQASGGFNEQFF. CDR3 sequence (DNA): TGTGCCAGCAGTTTTACCCTCCAGGCTAGCGGGGGTTTCAATGAGCAGTTCTTC.

This clonotype showed up just once. This sequence joins TRBV10-3 and TRBJ2-5, with TRBD1 identical over 7 bases. Germline V gene sequence: CDR1 ENHRY, CDR2 SYGVKD. CDR3 length: 13 residues. The V segment lost 2 bases and the J segment 5 bases; nucleotides outside the gene matches: 2. CDR3 protein: CAISETGEETQYF. Here the CDR3 DNA reads TGTGCCATCAGTGAGACAGGGGAGGAGACCCAGTACTTC.

The chain is built from TRBV4-3 and TRBJ1-6; D uncertain. The CDR3 is 15 residues long. CDR1 LGHNA and CDR2 YSLEER come from the germline V gene. Trimming took 0 bases from V and 7 from J, leaving 10 bases between them. The CDR3, as DNA: TGCGCCAGCAGCCAAGATTGGCCAGGCAATTCACCCCTCCACTTT. Translation gives CASSQDWPGNSPLHF.

This clonotype occurred a few times. The V and J genes are TRBV7-2 and TRBJ2-3; 10 bases are shared with TRBD2. The length of the CDR3 is 18 residues. Losses at the gene ends were 0 bases for V and 5 bases for J; bases not matched to a gene: 11. Germline CDR1 is SGHTA and CDR2 is FQGNSA. Here the CDR3 reads CASSLARGLLAGRDTQYF. The CDR3 DNA reads as TGTGCCAGCAGCTTAGCCCGTGGGTTACTAGCGGGGAGAGATACGCAGTATTTT.

The V call is TRBV18, the J call TRBJ1-1; 7 nucleotides agree with TRBD1. Germline CDR1 and CDR2: KGHSH and LQKENI. V lost 10 bases, J lost 2 bases, and 10 bases stayed unmatched. CDR3 length: 14 residues. The CDR3: CATEANRGNTEAFF. The CDR3 DNA reads as TGTGCCACCGAGGCTAACAGGGGAAACACTGAAGCTTTCTTT.

A few counts support this clonotype. The J gene is TRBJ1-4, the V gene TRBV5-5, with no clear D. Germline CDR1 and CDR2: SGHKS and YYEKEE (reference sequence). The CDR3 is 14 amino acids. V was shortened by 1 base and J by 4 bases, with 8 bases between the two germline ends. Here the CDR3 DNA reads TGTGCCAGCAGCTTGTCGCTGAGTAATGAAAAACTGTTTTTT. It yields the protein CASSLSLSNEKLFF.

This clonotype was recorded a few times. This chain connects TRBV18 to TRBJ2-5; TRBD1 aligns across 8 bases. Trimming took 3 bases from V and 7 from J; bases not matched to a gene: 13. In germline, CDR1 is KGHSH, CDR2 LQKENI. The CDR3 is 16 amino acids. CDR3 loop: CASSPTSTGAAGTQYF. Written as DNA, the CDR3 is TGTGCCAGCTCACCGACATCGACAGGGGCAGCGGGGACCCAGTACTTC.

The V gene is TRBV7-7, the J gene TRBJ2-5; no definite D call. This CDR3 spans 12 amino acids. Trimming took off 1 base at V and 7 bases at J, with 7 bases between the two ends. In germline, CDR1 is SSHAT, CDR2 FNYEAQ (reference sequence). Here the CDR3 reads CASSLGVGTQYF. The DNA of the CDR3 is TGTGCCAGCAGCTTAGGTGTAGGGACCCAGTACTTC.

This clonotype was seen only once. At one end, the junction sequence differs from germline, possibly due to a read error. This chain joins TRBV6-9 and TRBJ2-4; 7 positions match TRBD1. CDR1 is MNHGY and CDR2 is SVAAGI in the germline V gene. The CDR3 spans 16 residues. The CDR3 loop reads CASSSKTGVAKIIQYF. DNA of the CDR3: TGTGCCAGCAGCTCCAAAACAGGGGTAGCCAAAATCATTCAGTACTTC.

There are many counts of this clonotype. The chain links TRBV29-1 to TRBJ2-3; D not resolved. Germline CDR1 SQVTM, CDR2 ANQGSEA. The CDR3 totals 12 residues. V was cut by 7 bases and J by 0 bases, with 8 bases left in between. CDR3 residues: CSAVDSTDTQYF. CDR3 bases: TGCAGCGCAGTGGACAGCACAGATACGCAGTATTTT.

V gene TRBV30 combines with J gene TRBJ2-5; perhaps TRBD2 as D (7 bases). The CDR3 is made up of 13 amino acids. Germline V gene sequence: CDR1 GTSNPN, CDR2 SVGIG (reference sequence). V lost 1 base and J 4 bases, leaving 10 bases between the germline ends. The CDR3 nucleotides are TGTGCCTGGAGTGCCGGGGGGCGAGAGACCCAGTACTTC. Its translation is CAWSAGGRETQYF.

In this sample, this clonotype turned up a few times. The chain uses TRBV24-1 and TRBJ1-5, with D possibly being TRBD1 (5 bases). The CDR3 has 15 residues. CDR1 and CDR2 (germline): KGHDR, SFDVKD. Between the trimmed V and J ends, which lost 5 bases and 2 bases, there was a span of 12 bases. The CDR3, as DNA: TGTGCCACCAGTGTAGGCGGGGGTCGCAATCAGCCCCAGCATTTT. It codes for CATSVGGGRNQPQHF.

This clonotype has a handful of counts. CDR3 nucleotide sequence: TGCGCCACTTTTCAGGGACTAGCATCAAGGGCCGGGAGCACAGATACGCAGTATTTT. Translation: CATFQGLASRAGSTDTQYF. The J gene is TRBJ2-3, the V gene TRBV10-2; the match to TRBD2 covers 9 bases. The CDR3 length is 19 residues. Unmatched junction bases numbered 20, after V lost 10 bases and J lost 0 bases. From germline, CDR1 is WSHSY and CDR2 SAAADI.

This clonotype was seen at least ten times. J is TRBJ2-1 and V is TRBV20-1; possibly TRBD1 or TRBD2 for D (6 bases each). The germline gives CDR1 DFQATT, CDR2 SNEGSKA (reference sequence). V was cut by 1 base and J by 0 bases, with 13 bases left in between. The length of the CDR3 is 16 residues. The CDR3 sequence is CSARGGGYRSYNEQFF. The CDR3 coding sequence is TGCAGTGCTAGAGGAGGGGGGTACCGCTCCTACAATGAGCAGTTCTTC.

There are many counts of this clonotype. The chain recombines TRBV20-1 with TRBJ2-7; D tentatively fits TRBD1 or TRBD2 (6 bases each). This CDR3 contains 13 residues. Trimming left V 3 bases short and J 5 bases short, with 14 bases between. Germline values: CDR1 DFQATT, CDR2 SNEGSKA (reference sequence). CDR3 DNA: TGCAGTGCTAGTAGTGGGGGGCGCAACGAGCAGTACTTC. Its translation: CSASSGGRNEQYF.

This clonotype was detected many times. The gene calls are TRBV10-1 and TRBJ1-1; D unclear. The V gene lost 0 bases and the J gene lost 9 bases, with 11 bases spanning the gap. The CDR3 totals 13 residues. CDR1 is WNHNN and CDR2 is SYGVQD in the germline V gene (reference sequence). The CDR3 sequence is CASSESTGWKAFF. The CDR3 DNA reads TGCGCCAGCAGTGAGTCCACGGGGTGGAAAGCTTTCTTT.

This clonotype was counted ten times or more. The chain couples TRBV10-3 to TRBJ2-7; 9 nucleotides line up with TRBD1. V was clipped by 2 bases and J by 3 bases; unmatched bases: 2. The CDR3 is 14 residues long. Germline loops: CDR1 ENHRY, CDR2 SYGVKD. CDR3 region: CAISERDRVYEQYV. The CDR3 DNA sequence: TGTGCCATCAGTGAGCGGGACAGGGTCTACGAGCAGTACGTC.

The chain is built from TRBV29-1 and TRBJ2-3, with D possibly being TRBD1 (5 bases). Germline CDR1 and CDR2: SQVTM and ANQGSEA. This CDR3 is built from 13 residues. Trimming shortened V by 6 bases and J by 0 bases, and 10 bases separated the two germline ends. As DNA, the CDR3 is TGCAGCGTAACGACAGTGAGCACAGATACGCAGTATTTT. It yields the protein CSVTTVSTDTQYF.

This clonotype was counted only a few times. The chain links TRBV7-3 to TRBJ2-1; possible D gene TRBD2, 6 bases. V was shortened by 3 bases and J by 6 bases, with 12 bases between the two germline ends. This CDR3 is built from 14 residues. Germline V gives CDR1 SGHTA, CDR2 FQGTGA. The CDR3 bases are TGTGCCAGCAGCTTCATAGGAGCGGGCAATGAGCAGTTCTTC. It translates to CASSFIGAGNEQFF.

About this clonotype itself: At one end the junction does not follow the germline gene, possibly because of a read error. J is TRBJ1-2 and V is TRBV12-3 or TRBV12-4; TRBD1 matches at 10 bases. The CDR3 contains 18 residues. CDR3 DNA: TGTGCCATCAGTTTAGAGGGACAGGGGTCCCCAACCAACTATGGCTACACCTTC. Its protein product is CAISLEGQGSPTNYGYTF.

A few counts support this clonotype. The rearrangement links TRBV4-2 to TRBJ1-2; 9 bases map to TRBD1. CDR3 size: 14 residues. Per germline, CDR1 LGHNA and CDR2 YNFKEQ. Germline trimming cut 3 bases from V and 8 bases from J; bases unmatched to any gene: 7. The CDR3 sequence: CASSQGQGFEGYTF. The CDR3, as DNA: TGTGCCAGCAGCCAGGGACAGGGATTTGAGGGCTACACCTTC.

This chain links TRBV30 with TRBJ2-2, with 9 positions matching TRBD1. V shed 4 bases and J 7 bases; nucleotides not matched to a gene: 10. CDR1 GTSNPN and CDR2 SVGIG come from the germline V gene (reference sequence). The CDR3 is 15 residues long. The CDR3 sequence: CAWTRDRAGNGELFF. The DNA of the CDR3 is TGTGCCTGGACAAGGGACAGGGCAGGCAACGGGGAGCTGTTTTTT.